The next 10 T cell receptor beta chains were all read from a single sample in a study of control samples from healthy donors and cancer patients. Libraries were prepared by immunoSEQ multiplex PCR; TCRdb keeps only in-frame clonotypes and omits some of them. The sample lists approximately 120,000 clones; around 87% were seen once. Sequencing was carried out using blood. Source of these receptors: a man in his 60s in good health.

V is TRBV18 and J is TRBJ2-3; D unclear. The CDR3 sequence is 14 residues long. Looked up from germline, CDR1 is KGHSH and CDR2 is LQKENI. V lost 2 bases and J 1 base, leaving 7 bases between the germline ends. The CDR3 sequence is CASSPGAGTDTQYF. CDR3 in DNA: TGTGCCAGCTCACCAGGCGCAGGCACAGATACGCAGTATTTT.

This chain uses TRBV3-1 (or the pseudogene TRBV3-2) with TRBJ1-4, with a weak D call TRBD1 (6 bases). The CDR3 contains 14 residues. From germline, CDR1 is LGHDT and CDR2 YNNKEL (reference sequence). With 4 bases removed from V and 7 bases from J, the gap between germline ends came to 13 bases. The CDR3 spells CASSLKGGGEKLFF. For the CDR3, the DNA is TGTGCCAGCAGCCTTAAGGGGGGCGGTGAAAAACTGTTTTTT.

This CDR3 is CASSFMGSGGYTF. The CDR3 coding sequence is TGTGCCAGCAGTTTTATGGGCTCGGGCGGCTACACCTTC. The chain uses TRBV12-3 or TRBV12-4 and TRBJ1-2; no firm D call. The CDR3 is 13 amino acids. V was clipped by 3 bases and J by 8 bases, with 13 bases between them.

This sequence joins TRBV7-2 and TRBJ1-5; 7 bases fit TRBD1. The V gene end was trimmed by 3 bases and the J gene end by 4 bases; junction bases not matched to a gene: 6. This CDR3 contains 15 residues. CDR1 is SGHTA and CDR2 is FQGNSA in the germline V gene. The CDR3 reads CASSFETGTNQPQHF. DNA of the CDR3: TGTGCCAGCAGCTTCGAGACAGGGACAAATCAGCCCCAGCATTTT.

DNA for the CDR3: TGTGCCAGCAGCTCTCCAGGGGGCTACACAGATACGCAGTATTTT. Protein: CASSSPGGYTDTQYF. This sequence joins TRBV11-1 and TRBJ2-3; TRBD1 agrees at 8 bases. Germline-derived CDR1 and CDR2 are SGHAT and FQDESV (reference sequence). After removal of 4 bases from V and 2 bases from J, the junction contained 5 bases not matched to a gene. CDR3 length: 15 residues.

V is TRBV18 and J is TRBJ2-2; D is possibly TRBD1 (6 bases). The CDR3 totals 13 residues. From germline, CDR1 is KGHSH and CDR2 LQKENI. Trimming stripped 5 bases from V and 4 bases from J, with 8 bases between. This chain's CDR3 is CASSRDTTGELFF. The CDR3 coding sequence is TGTGCCAGCTCAAGGGACACCACCGGGGAGCTGTTTTTT.

This sequence joins TRBV7-8 and TRBJ1-5; TRBD1 matches 9 bases. V lost 5 bases and J lost 7; bases outside the gene matches: 9. The CDR3 has 15 residues. Germline V gene sequence: CDR1 SGHVS, CDR2 FQNEAQ. CDR3 in DNA: TGTGCCAGCAGCCCCAACAGGGGGCTGGGGCAGCCCCAGCATTTT. Translation: CASSPNRGLGQPQHF.

Only a few counts were recorded for this clone. This rearrangement joins TRBV18 to TRBJ2-2; no clear D gene. The CDR3 length is 14 residues. Trimming left V 2 bases short and J 5 bases short, with 9 bases between. CDR1 KGHSH and CDR2 LQKENI come from the germline V gene. The CDR3 DNA reads TGTGCCAGCTCACCAAGGATAGGGACCGGGGAGCTGTTTTTT. Protein sequence: CASSPRIGTGELFF.

The J gene is TRBJ2-1, the V gene TRBV19, with 12 bases identical to TRBD1. The junction had 7 bases not matched to a gene; V was cut back by 5 bases and J by 8 bases. This CDR3 has 15 amino acids. Germline V gene lookup returns CDR1 LNHDA and CDR2 SQIVND (reference sequence). As DNA, the CDR3 is TGTGCCAGTAGTCTACCGGGACAGGGGGCTTATGAGCAGTTCTTC. The encoded protein is CASSLPGQGAYEQFF.

The chain uses TRBV11-2 and TRBJ2-7; D unresolved. Germline assignment: CDR1 SGHAT and CDR2 FQNNGV. CDR3 size: 8 residues. The V end lost 9 bases, the J end lost 4 bases, and 1 base lay between the germline ends. In DNA, the CDR3 is TGTGCCAGGTACGAGCAGTACTTC. Translated: CARYEQYF.